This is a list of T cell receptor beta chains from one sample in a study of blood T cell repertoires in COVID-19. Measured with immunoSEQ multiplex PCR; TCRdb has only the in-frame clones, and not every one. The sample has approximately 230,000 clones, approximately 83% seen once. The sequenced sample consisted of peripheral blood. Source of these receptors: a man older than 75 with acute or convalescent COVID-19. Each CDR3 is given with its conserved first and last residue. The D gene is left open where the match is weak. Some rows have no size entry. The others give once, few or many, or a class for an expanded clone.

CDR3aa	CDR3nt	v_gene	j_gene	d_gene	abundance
CATSTYWTGSRGGLAKNIQYF	TGTGCCACCAGCACATATTGGACAGGGTCGCGAGGGGGTCTAGCCAAAAACATTCAGTACTTC	TRBV15	TRBJ2-4	TRBD1	-
CASSYRTGGSSGANVLTF	TGTGCCAGCAGCTACAGGACAGGGGGTTCTTCTGGGGCCAACGTCCTGACTTTC	TRBV7-2	TRBJ2-6	TRBD1	-
CASSLAIGTPTNEQFF	TGCGCCAGCAGCTTGGCCATCGGGACTCCTACGAATGAGCAGTTCTTC	TRBV5-1	TRBJ2-1	-	-
CASSRDRDYEQYF	TGCGCCAGCAGCAGGGACAGGGACTACGAGCAGTACTTC	TRBV5-1	TRBJ2-7	TRBD1	-
CASRGSSSYNEQFF	TGTGCCAGCAGGGGCAGCTCATCCTACAATGAGCAGTTCTTC	TRBV6-5	TRBJ2-1	-	-
CASKQGTQPQHF	TGTGCCAGTAAACAGGGAACTCAGCCCCAGCATTTT	TRBV19	TRBJ1-5	-	-
CASSFALVTSGRNNEQYF	TGTGCCAGCAGCTTTGCGCTTGTGACTAGCGGGAGGAACAACGAGCAGTACTTC	TRBV12-1	TRBJ2-7	-	-
CASSPRDRGPGDTQYF	TGTGCCAGTAGTCCTCGGGACAGGGGGCCAGGTGATACGCAGTATTTT	TRBV19	TRBJ2-3	TRBD1	once
CATSDHRGNYGYTF	TGTGCCACCAGTGACCACAGGGGGAACTATGGCTACACCTTC	TRBV24-1	TRBJ1-2	TRBD1	-
CASSLGLAGFSGANVLTF	TGTGCCAGCAGCTTGGGACTAGCGGGGTTCTCTGGGGCCAACGTCCTGACTTTC	TRBV5-4	TRBJ2-6	TRBD2	-
CASSSKQGAGTEAFF	TGCGCCAGCAGCTCGAAACAGGGGGCAGGAACTGAAGCTTTCTTT	TRBV4-1	TRBJ1-1	TRBD1	-
CASSFRTGTSSKNIQYF	TGTGCCAGCAGCTTCCGGACAGGGACATCGTCCAAAAACATTCAGTACTTC	TRBV2	TRBJ2-4	TRBD1	-
CASSPRLTYGEQYF	TGTGCCAGCTCACCAAGACTAACCTACGGAGAGCAGTACTTC	TRBV18	TRBJ2-7	-	-
CASGSTGMNTEAFF	TGTGCCAGTGGGTCGACAGGGATGAACACTGAAGCTTTCTTT	TRBV19	TRBJ1-1	TRBD1	-
CASSLAGGALYGYTF	TGTGCCAGCAGTTTAGCAGGGGGAGCCCTCTATGGCTACACCTTC	TRBV27	TRBJ1-2	TRBD1	-
CASRRDLYTGELFF	TGTGCCAGCAGACGGGACTTATACACCGGGGAGCTGTTTTTT	TRBV28	TRBJ2-2	-	-
CASSLDRVNYGYTF	TGTGCCAGCAGCTTGGACAGGGTTAACTATGGCTACACCTTC	TRBV5-5	TRBJ1-2	-	-
CATSDPGQGNTGELFF	TGTGCCACCAGTGACCCGGGACAGGGGAATACCGGGGAGCTGTTTTTT	TRBV24-1	TRBJ2-2	TRBD1	-
CASSLDPGTGWTEAFF	TGCGCCAGCAGCCTAGATCCCGGGACAGGGTGGACTGAAGCTTTCTTT	TRBV5-1	TRBJ1-1	TRBD1	-
CAISGTGSGAETQYF	TGTGCCATCAGCGGGACAGGCTCGGGAGCAGAGACCCAGTACTTC	TRBV10-3	TRBJ2-5	TRBD1	-
CATSGMRGTSSYNEQFF	TGTGCCACCAGTGGCATGCGCGGAACGAGCTCCTACAATGAGCAGTTCTTC	TRBV24-1	TRBJ2-1	-	-
CASSGHKQGASNEKLFF	TGTGCCAGCAGCGGTCACAAACAGGGGGCATCTAATGAAAAACTGTTTTTT	TRBV5-4	TRBJ1-4	TRBD1	-
CASSEFRGGGYEQYF	TGTGCCAGCAGTGAATTCAGAGGGGGCGGCTACGAGCAGTACTTC	TRBV6-1	TRBJ2-7	TRBD1	once
CASSLFITGTGGNNEQFF	TGTGCCAGCAGCTTGTTCATAACCGGGACAGGGGGCAACAATGAGCAGTTCTTC	TRBV5-6	TRBJ2-1	TRBD1	once
CASQGKRGGYTF	TGTGCCAGCCAGGGCAAGCGTGGTGGCTACACCTTC	TRBV27	TRBJ1-2	-	-
CASRLITDTQYF	TGTGCCAGCAGATTAATAACAGATACGCAGTATTTT	TRBV11-2	TRBJ2-3	-	-
CASSKSPSGSGPLSTYNEQFF	TGTGCCAGCAGCAAAAGTCCCTCAGGAAGCGGACCCCTATCAACCTACAATGAGCAGTTCTTC	TRBV21-1	TRBJ2-1	-	-
CASINQGGDTEAFF	TGTGCCAGCATTAACCAGGGAGGCGACACTGAAGCTTTCTTT	TRBV6-6	TRBJ1-1	-	-
CASSYGTHRETQYF	TGTGCCAGCAGCTACGGGACACATCGAGAGACCCAGTACTTC	TRBV14	TRBJ2-5	-	-
CASSSGLKRVLAGSSYEQYF	TGTGCCAGCTCATCGGGGTTGAAGAGAGTACTAGCGGGAAGCTCCTACGAGCAGTACTTC	TRBV18	TRBJ2-7	TRBD2	-
CASSESFGEGHGYTF	TGTGCCAGCAGTGAATCCTTCGGGGAGGGGCATGGCTACACCTTC	TRBV6-1	TRBJ1-2	-	-
CASSEQGAGYEQYF	TGTGCCAGCAGTGAACAGGGGGCAGGTTACGAGCAGTACTTC	TRBV6-1	TRBJ2-7	TRBD1	-
CSARGGGGKFF	TGCAGTGCCCGAGGCGGCGGAGGGAAGTTCTTC	TRBV20-1	TRBJ2-1	-	once
CASSGTSNSGNTIYF	TGTGCCAGCAGCGGTACGTCCAACTCTGGAAACACCATATATTTT	TRBV2	TRBJ1-3	-	once
CASITGNLSEAFF	TGCGCCAGTATTACCGGGAACCTTTCTGAAGCTTTCTTT	TRBV10-2	TRBJ1-1	-	-
CATSRNYRDRGIYEQFF	TGTGCCACCAGCAGAAATTACCGGGACAGGGGAATCTATGAGCAGTTCTTC	TRBV15	TRBJ2-1	TRBD1	-
CASSPQGLGEQYF	TGTGCCAGCAGTCCACAGGGGTTGGGGGAGCAGTACTTC	TRBV12-3/TRBV12-4	TRBJ2-7	TRBD1	once
CASGLSLAGAGDTQYF	TGTGCTAGTGGTTTGTCTTTAGCGGGGGCGGGAGATACGCAGTATTTT	TRBV12-5	TRBJ2-3	TRBD2	-
CASSSHDGSRYGYTF	TGTGCCAGCAGTTCCCATGATGGGAGTAGGTATGGCTACACCTTC	TRBV3-1/TRBV3-2	TRBJ1-2	-	-
CASSLAGTPLGDTQYF	TGCGCCAGCAGCTTAGCGGGGACGCCTTTAGGGGATACGCAGTATTTT	TRBV5-1	TRBJ2-3	TRBD2	-
CASSPGTGGPNTEAFF	TGCGCCAGCAGCCCCGGGACAGGAGGTCCAAACACTGAAGCTTTCTTT	TRBV5-1	TRBJ1-1	TRBD1	few
CASARGTIHEQYF	TGCGCCAGCGCCCGAGGGACAATTCACGAGCAGTACTTC	TRBV5-1	TRBJ2-7	-	few
CSVRRTGGHTGELFF	TGCAGCGTTCGCAGGACAGGGGGCCACACCGGGGAGCTGTTTTTT	TRBV29-1	TRBJ2-2	TRBD1	-
CASSPPNSYEQYF	TGTGCCAGCTCACCACCGAACAGCTACGAGCAGTACTTC	TRBV18	TRBJ2-7	-	-
CASCIAGEVEQFF	TGTGCCAGCTGCATAGCGGGGGAGGTTGAGCAGTTCTTC	TRBV12-3/TRBV12-4	TRBJ2-1	TRBD2	-